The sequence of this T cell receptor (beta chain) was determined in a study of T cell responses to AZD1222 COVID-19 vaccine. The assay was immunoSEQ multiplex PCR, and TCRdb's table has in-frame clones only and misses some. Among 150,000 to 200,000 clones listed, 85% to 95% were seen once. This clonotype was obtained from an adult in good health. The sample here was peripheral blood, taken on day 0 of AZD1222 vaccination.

In DNA, the CDR3 is TGTGCCAGCAGACATACAGGGCGAGGGGACTATGGCTACACCTTC. Encoded protein: CASRHTGRGDYGYTF. V gene TRBV27 combines with J gene TRBJ1-2; a possible D gene is TRBD1 (6 bases). This CDR3 contains 15 residues. V lost 6 bases to trimming and J lost 3 bases, with 17 bases between them. Germline V gene sequence: CDR1 MNHEY, CDR2 SMNVEV (reference sequence).